Listed below are T cell receptor beta chains from one sample, sequenced in a study of cytomegalovirus exposure and HLA in healthy donors. Assay used: immunoSEQ multiplex PCR; TCRdb lists only in-frame clones, some missing. Of over 150,000 clones in the sample, about 83% were seen once. The source material was PBMCs. The receptors shown here come from a girl aged 5-17 years in good health and CMV-seropositive. Both conserved end residues are part of each CDR3. D genes are given only for firm matches. Size tells how often a clone was seen (once, few, many) or the class of an expanded clone, and some rows leave it out.

J gene: TRBJ2-2; V gene: TRBV18; clone size: .; CDR3 length: 16; D gene: .; CDR3 protein: CASSPPDNRAAGELFF; CDR3 DNA: TGTGCCAGCTCACCACCCGATAACAGGGCCGCCGGGGAGCTGTTTTTT
J gene: TRBJ2-7; V gene: TRBV11-2; clone size: once; CDR3 length: 14; D gene: .; CDR3 protein: CASSPGLDRYEQYF; CDR3 DNA: TGTGCCAGCAGCCCCGGACTGGATCGCTACGAGCAGTACTTC
J gene: TRBJ2-5; V gene: TRBV25-1; clone size: .; CDR3 length: 15; D gene: .; CDR3 protein: CASRPGDILQETQYF; CDR3 DNA: TGTGCCAGCCGACCAGGGGACATCCTCCAAGAGACCCAGTACTTC
J gene: TRBJ2-4; V gene: TRBV5-6; clone size: .; CDR3 length: 16; D gene: .; CDR3 protein: CASSREGVLAKNIQYF; CDR3 DNA: TGTGCCAGCAGCAGAGAAGGGGTCCTAGCCAAAAACATTCAGTACTTC
J gene: TRBJ1-1; V gene: TRBV25-1; clone size: .; CDR3 length: 15; D gene: .; CDR3 protein: CASSEYPLQDTEAFF; CDR3 DNA: TGTGCCAGCAGTGAATATCCGCTCCAGGACACTGAAGCTTTCTTT
J gene: TRBJ2-3; V gene: TRBV30; clone size: .; CDR3 length: 14; D gene: .; CDR3 protein: CAWSVLGLTDTQYF; CDR3 DNA: TGTGCCTGGAGTGTTCTGGGACTCACAGATACGCAGTATTTT
J gene: TRBJ2-3; V gene: TRBV19; clone size: .; CDR3 length: 13; D gene: .; CDR3 protein: CASSIGATDTQYF; CDR3 DNA: TGTGCCAGTAGTATAGGGGCCACAGATACGCAGTATTTT
J gene: TRBJ1-2; V gene: TRBV9; clone size: .; CDR3 length: 13; D gene: .; CDR3 protein: CASSVVEGNGYTF; CDR3 DNA: TGTGCCAGCAGCGTAGTGGAGGGAAATGGCTACACCTTC
J gene: TRBJ2-1; V gene: TRBV2; clone size: .; CDR3 length: 18; D gene: TRBD2; CDR3 protein: CASSGRTSGGSSYNEQFF; CDR3 DNA: TGTGCCAGCAGTGGGAGGACTAGCGGGGGGAGCTCCTACAATGAGCAGTTCTTC
J gene: TRBJ2-3; V gene: TRBV5-1; clone size: .; CDR3 length: 16; D gene: TRBD2; CDR3 protein: CASSLESSGGTDTQYF; CDR3 DNA: TGCGCCAGCAGCTTGGAGTCTAGCGGGGGAACAGATACGCAGTATTTT
J gene: TRBJ1-2; V gene: TRBV4-1; clone size: few; CDR3 length: 15; D gene: .; CDR3 protein: CASSPPDRLPIGYTF; CDR3 DNA: TGCGCCAGCAGCCCTCCGGACAGATTACCGATCGGCTACACCTTC
J gene: TRBJ2-1; V gene: TRBV7-9; clone size: .; CDR3 length: 12; D gene: .; CDR3 protein: CASSETQGKQFF; CDR3 DNA: TGTGCCAGCAGCGAAACGCAGGGGAAGCAGTTCTTC
J gene: TRBJ2-5; V gene: TRBV4-1; clone size: .; CDR3 length: 15; D gene: .; CDR3 protein: CASSVQPGAQETQYF; CDR3 DNA: TGCGCCAGCAGCGTACAACCGGGAGCTCAAGAGACCCAGTACTTC
J gene: TRBJ1-1; V gene: TRBV5-1; clone size: .; CDR3 length: 13; D gene: TRBD1; CDR3 protein: CASSLDRGTEAFF; CDR3 DNA: TGCGCCAGCAGCTTGGACAGGGGCACTGAAGCTTTCTTT
J gene: TRBJ1-4; V gene: TRBV4-1; clone size: .; CDR3 length: 14; D gene: .; CDR3 protein: CASSKTGPNEKLFF; CDR3 DNA: TGCGCCAGCTCGAAGACAGGTCCTAATGAAAAACTGTTTTTT
J gene: TRBJ2-5; V gene: TRBV27; clone size: .; CDR3 length: 15; D gene: .; CDR3 protein: CASSLSLRGRETQYF; CDR3 DNA: TGTGCCAGCAGTCTATCTCTACGGGGGAGAGAGACCCAGTACTTC
J gene: TRBJ1-5; V gene: TRBV2; clone size: .; CDR3 length: 14; D gene: .; CDR3 protein: CASLEGLPGQPQHF; CDR3 DNA: TGTGCCAGCCTTGAGGGTCTTCCGGGCCAGCCCCAGCATTTT
J gene: TRBJ1-3; V gene: TRBV10-3; clone size: .; CDR3 length: 15; D gene: .; CDR3 protein: CAISEAQYSGNTIYF; CDR3 DNA: TGTGCCATCAGTGAGGCACAGTACTCTGGAAACACCATATATTTT
J gene: TRBJ1-1; V gene: TRBV28; clone size: .; CDR3 length: 11; D gene: .; CDR3 protein: CASKSNTEAFF; CDR3 DNA: TGTGCCAGCAAGAGTAACACTGAAGCTTTCTTT
J gene: TRBJ1-1; V gene: TRBV13; clone size: once; CDR3 length: 13; D gene: .; CDR3 protein: CASSALQGTEAFF; CDR3 DNA: TGTGCCAGCAGCGCACTACAGGGAACTGAAGCTTTCTTT
J gene: TRBJ1-6; V gene: TRBV19; clone size: .; CDR3 length: 14; D gene: TRBD1; CDR3 protein: CASRTGTDNSPLHF; CDR3 DNA: TGTGCCAGTCGGACAGGGACGGATAATTCACCCCTCCACTTT
J gene: TRBJ2-1; V gene: TRBV7-9; clone size: once; CDR3 length: 16; D gene: TRBD2; CDR3 protein: CASSLGEGTTYNEQFF; CDR3 DNA: TGTGCCAGCAGCTTAGGGGAGGGTACAACCTACAATGAGCAGTTCTTC
J gene: TRBJ1-1; V gene: TRBV7-9; clone size: .; CDR3 length: 13; D gene: .; CDR3 protein: CASSNSPNTEAFF; CDR3 DNA: TGTGCCAGCAGCAACTCACCGAACACTGAAGCTTTCTTT
J gene: TRBJ2-7; V gene: TRBV11-3; clone size: .; CDR3 length: 12; D gene: .; CDR3 protein: CASSPEGGEQYF; CDR3 DNA: TGTGCCAGCAGCCCAGAAGGGGGCGAGCAGTACTTC
J gene: TRBJ2-5; V gene: TRBV10-3; clone size: .; CDR3 length: 15; D gene: TRBD1; CDR3 protein: CATGGGGLAVEEQYF; CDR3 DNA: TGTGCCACAGGGGGTGGGGGCCTTGCAGTGGAGGAGCAGTACTTC
J gene: TRBJ1-1; V gene: TRBV4-1; clone size: few; CDR3 length: 16; D gene: TRBD1; CDR3 protein: CASSQGTGRGNTEAFF; CDR3 DNA: TGCGCCAGCAGCCAGGGGACAGGGCGCGGGAACACTGAAGCTTTCTTT
J gene: TRBJ2-1; V gene: TRBV6-1; clone size: .; CDR3 length: 18; D gene: .; CDR3 protein: CASSDIVPGAGRGNEQFF; CDR3 DNA: TGTGCCAGCAGTGATATTGTACCTGGGGCAGGTCGCGGCAATGAGCAGTTCTTC